The 14 T cell receptor beta chains in this list originate from one sample, sequenced in a study of PD-L1 blockade in urothelial cancer. TCRdb's copy holds only in-frame clones and misses some; the assay was immunoSEQ multiplex PCR. The data show some 27,000 clones, around 86% seen once. Sequencing used PBMCs, obtained around atezolizumab (anti-PD-L1) treatment. These receptors came from a middle-aged man with urothelial cancer.

The genes are TRBV4-1 and TRBJ2-1; no firm D call. The CDR3 contains 12 residues. In germline, CDR1 is MGHRA, CDR2 YSYEKL. Trimming shortened V by 3 bases and J by 8 bases, and 8 bases separated the two germline ends. CDR3 DNA sequence: TGCGCCAGCAGCCAGGGCCCGCATGAGCAGTTCTTC. It yields the protein CASSQGPHEQFF.

The chain carries TRBV2 and TRBJ1-4; the D gene is possibly TRBD1 (6 bases). This CDR3 has 15 amino acids. V lost 6 bases and J lost 0, with 11 bases in between. Germline lookup yields CDR1 SNHLY and CDR2 FYNNEI. The CDR3, as DNA: TGTGCCAGCAGATGGACAGCCGCAACTAATGAAAAACTGTTTTTT. Translation: CASRWTAATNEKLFF.

J is TRBJ2-5 and V is TRBV27; 9 nucleotides agree with TRBD2. Germline V gene data show CDR1 as MNHEY and CDR2 as SMNVEV (reference sequence). CDR3 length: 15 amino acids. With V trimmed by 0 bases and J by 5 bases, 4 bases remained unmatched. The chain's CDR3 is CASSLSGGGAETQYF. The CDR3 DNA reads TGTGCCAGCAGTTTATCTGGCGGGGGGGCGGAGACCCAGTACTTC.

V gene TRBV7-2 combines with J gene TRBJ2-3; D unclear. V was cut by 3 bases and J by 0 bases, with 10 bases left in between. Germline lookup yields CDR1 SGHTA and CDR2 FQGNSA. The CDR3 has 15 residues. CDR3 protein: CASSFSYSSTDTQYF. The CDR3 region has the DNA TGTGCCAGCAGCTTCTCATACTCTAGCACAGATACGCAGTATTTT.

The gene calls are TRBV7-9 and TRBJ1-1; D is perhaps TRBD1 (6 bases). This CDR3 has 13 residues. Germline V lookup: CDR1 SEHNR, CDR2 FQNEAQ (reference sequence). V was cut by 1 base and J by 9 bases, with 12 bases left in between. The CDR3 sequence is CASSLEDSLQAFF. The CDR3 DNA sequence: TGTGCCAGCAGCTTAGAGGACAGTCTTCAAGCTTTCTTT.

The table lists this clone with a count of one. The chain combines TRBV18 with TRBJ2-1; D not certain. Trimming took 6 bases from V and 7 from J, leaving 10 bases between them. This CDR3 is built from 12 residues. Germline V gene lookup returns CDR1 KGHSH and CDR2 LQKENI. The CDR3 here is CASSRDGNEQFF. The CDR3 DNA reads as TGTGCCAGCTCTCGAGACGGGAATGAGCAGTTCTTC. The whole variable domain, remainder taken from reference TRBV18 and TRBJ2-1, is NAGVMQNPRHLVRRRGQEARLRCSPMKGHSHVYWYRQLPEEGLKFMVYLQKENIIDESGMPKERFSAEFPKEGPSILRIQQVVRGDSAAYFCASSRDGNEQFFGPGTRLTVL.

The chain joins TRBV5-1 to TRBJ2-7; 9 nucleotides agree with TRBD1. CDR3 length: 15 residues. After removal of 1 base from V and 3 bases from J, the junction contained 5 bases not matched to a gene. The germline CDR1 and CDR2 sequences are SGHRS and YFSETQ. CDR3 region: CASSLQSDRGYEQYF. CDR3 DNA: TGCGCCAGCAGCTTGCAATCGGACAGGGGCTACGAGCAGTACTTC.

The genes are TRBV5-1 and TRBJ1-6, with TRBD1 as a possible D gene (6 bases). With 0 bases removed from V and 7 bases from J, the gap between germline ends came to 11 bases. This CDR3 is 15 amino acids long. CDR1 and CDR2 from the germline V gene are SGHRS and YFSETQ. The CDR3 loop is CASSLGQAPNSPLHF. For the CDR3, the DNA is TGCGCCAGCAGCTTGGGACAGGCCCCAAATTCACCCCTCCACTTT.

The rearrangement uses TRBV6-1 and TRBJ1-6, with D possibly TRBD1 on 6 matching bases. V was pared by 11 bases and J by 14 bases, with 19 bases between. This CDR3 has 12 amino acids. Looked up from germline, CDR1 is MNHNS and CDR2 is SASEGT. CDR3 in amino acids: CAVGASKGALHF. Written as DNA, the CDR3 is TGTGCCGTTGGGGCCTCCAAGGGGGCCCTCCACTTT.

This chain uses TRBV5-1 with TRBJ1-2, with D possibly TRBD1 on 5 matching bases. Trimming left V 4 bases short and J 6 bases short, with 13 bases between. The CDR3 is 13 amino acids. In germline, CDR1 is SGHRS, CDR2 YFSETQ. The CDR3 protein is CASSQLQADGYTF. The CDR3 bases are TGCGCCAGCAGCCAACTACAGGCCGATGGCTACACCTTC.

This clone appeared a single time. The chain uses TRBV6-5 and TRBJ2-7; the match to TRBD2 covers 13 bases. V gave up 7 bases and J gave up 9 bases; unmatched junction bases: 9. The germline CDR1 and CDR2 sequences are MNHEY and SVGAGI. This CDR3 comprises 14 residues. The CDR3 DNA follows: TGTGCCAGCACCCCCGGACTAGCGGGAGTAGTGCAGTACTTC. Its translation: CASTPGLAGVVQYF.

This clone occurred a few times. This rearrangement joins TRBV7-9 to TRBJ2-7; D possibly corresponds to TRBD2 (7 bases). The CDR3 totals 16 residues. Germline CDR1 is SEHNR and CDR2 is FQNEAQ (reference sequence). V lost 4 bases to trimming and J lost 4 bases, with 20 bases between them. DNA for the CDR3: TGTGCCAGCAGCTCGAGGGGGGGCGGGAGAAGGTACGAGCAGTACTTC. Its translation: CASSSRGGGRRYEQYF.

The chain links TRBV25-1 to TRBJ1-1, with D possibly being TRBD1 (6 bases). Per germline, CDR1 MGHDK and CDR2 SYGVNS. The CDR3 is 13 residues long. Between the trimmed V and J ends, which lost 8 bases and 4 bases, there was a span of 14 bases. In DNA, the CDR3 is TGTGCCAGCGATAATCCCAGGGGCACTGAAGCTTTCTTT. Amino acid sequence: CASDNPRGTEAFF.

The chain is built from TRBV10-2 and TRBJ2-3, with D unresolved. CDR3 length: 15 amino acids. Trimming left V 0 bases short and J 6 bases short, with 13 bases between. Germline V gene lookup returns CDR1 WSHSY and CDR2 SAAADI. The CDR3 sequence is CASSESHVVRDTQYF. The DNA for the CDR3 is TGCGCCAGCAGTGAGTCGCACGTTGTGCGGGATACGCAGTATTTT.